This T cell receptor (beta chain) is drawn from a study of blood T cells in healthy people across ages. Next came a second PCR, run for about 7 to 12 cycles, which used a sample-barcoded 5' primer along with a J-beta primer mix. TCRdb redid the calling of the 5' RACE reads with MiXCR, one entry per CDR3 protein. Here the sample spans over 950,000 distinct CDR3 sequences, approximately 38% being singletons. The V end was cut by 5 bases, the J end by 1 base, with 14 bases between. The CDR3 totals 15 residues. Per the germline V gene, CDR1 is MDHEN and CDR2 is SYDVKM. This clonotype occurred a few times.

The chain links TRBV28 to TRBJ2-5, with D tentatively TRBD1 (6 bases). The material sequenced was blood. The receptor was isolated from a man between 18 and 35 years old in good health. DNA of the CDR3: TGTGCCAGCAGTCATCAACAGGGAAGCCAAGAGACCCAGTACTTC. It codes for CASSHQQGSQETQYF.